The present TCR beta chain was sequenced within a study of T cell changes during pregnancy in multiple sclerosis. Generated by immunoSEQ multiplex PCR, the TCRdb table keeps only in-frame clones and is missing some. The table has about 20,000 clones, roughly nine tenths seen once; the top ten hold about 7.5%. After removal of 6 bases from V and 5 bases from J, the junction contained 9 bases not matched to a gene. The length of the CDR3 is 15 residues. Germline CDR1 SEHNR, CDR2 FQNEAQ (reference sequence). This clone showed up just once. This TCR derives from a female donor in good health, enrolled as a control in a pregnancy study. The sample consisted of CD8+ T cells from peripheral blood mononuclear cells, taken in the second trimester of pregnancy. The V call is TRBV7-9, the J call TRBJ2-2; 7 bases fit TRBD2. The CDR3 DNA follows: TGTGCCAGCAGTGGGGCGGGGGTATCGACCGGGGAGCTGTTTTTT. Amino acids: CASSGAGVSTGELFF. Filled out from reference TRBV7-9 and TRBJ2-2, the complete variable domain reads DTGVSQNPRHKITKRGQNVTFRCDPISEHNRLYWYRQTLGQGPEFLTYFQNEAQLEKSRLLSDRFSAERPKGSFSTLEIQRTEQGDSAMYLCASSGAGVSTGELFFGEGSRLTVL.